This record concerns one TCR beta chain sequence. Its target is unknown. The junction departs from germline at one end; a sequencing error may be responsible. The same CDR3 can be traced to other DNA sequences in this sample. Assay: immunoSEQ multiplex PCR; the TCRdb copy retains only in-frame clones and omits some. The sample includes more than 13,000 clones, over 70% seen only once; the top ten take approximately 3.3%. Patients with active juvenile idiopathic arthritis donated these samples. This sample stems from a study of circulating and synovial CD4+ cells in juvenile arthritis. Whole-study results and caveats: These blood cells shared more CDR3 sequences with synovium than bulk blood. Bulk blood CD4 repertoires were more diverse than these. Overlap with synovium rose as more T cells were sequenced.

The CDR3 sequence is 15 residues long. Germline lookup yields CDR1 ENHRY and CDR2 SYGVKD. The chain links TRBV10-3 to TRBJ1-6; D is undetermined. The sequence came from a human patient with juvenile idiopathic arthritis. Some clones in this sample may be carry-over from other donors' samples. The sequenced sample was CD4+ T cells from synovial fluid. The CDR3 DNA follows: TGTGCCATCAGTGAGTCGAACACCCCAAATTCCCCCCTCCACTTT. This sequence encodes CAISESNTPNSPLHF.